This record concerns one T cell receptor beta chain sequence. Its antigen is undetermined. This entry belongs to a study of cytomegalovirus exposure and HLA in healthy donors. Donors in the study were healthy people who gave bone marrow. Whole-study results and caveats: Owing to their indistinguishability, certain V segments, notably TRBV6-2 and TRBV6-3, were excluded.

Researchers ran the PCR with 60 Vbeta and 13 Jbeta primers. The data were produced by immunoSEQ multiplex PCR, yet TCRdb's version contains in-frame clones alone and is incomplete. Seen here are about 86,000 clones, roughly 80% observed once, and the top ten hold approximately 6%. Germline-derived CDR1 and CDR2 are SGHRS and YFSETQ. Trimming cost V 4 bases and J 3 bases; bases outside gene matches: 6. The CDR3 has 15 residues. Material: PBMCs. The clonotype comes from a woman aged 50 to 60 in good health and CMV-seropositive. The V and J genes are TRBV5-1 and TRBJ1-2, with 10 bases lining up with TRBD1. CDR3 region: CASSPGDRGYYGYTF. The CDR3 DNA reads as TGCGCCAGCAGCCCGGGGGACAGGGGCTACTATGGCTACACCTTC.